This record covers a single TCR beta chain. Its antigen remains unidentified. The same CDR3 is also encoded by other DNA sequences in this sample. This sample is drawn from a study of shared clonotypes between healthy human individuals. At the level of the study: The people who gave samples were a couple of women and a few men aged 18 to 49. Per donor, CD8 memory used one plate, CD8 naive used two, CD4 memory used three and CD4 naive used three.

Study-wide points: Generally, estimated richness proved larger in naive subsets than it did in memory subsets.

Each subset's genomic DNA was split evenly across several immunoSEQ plates. Sequenced by immunoSEQ multiplex PCR; TCRdb stores in-frame clones only, minus some. The repertoire holds about 2 million clones, 95% seen once, with around 0.13% in the top ten. The specimen sequenced was naive CD4+ T cells sorted from blood. Subset in this sample: CD45RA+ positively selected. The TCR sequence derives from a man aged 18-30 years in good health.

The CDR3 DNA reads as TGTGCCAGCAGTTACTCGGACAGGATGAACACTGAAGCTTTCTTT. It translates to CASSYSDRMNTEAFF. The rearrangement uses TRBV6-5 and TRBJ1-1; the match to TRBD1 covers 7 bases. This CDR3 spans 15 amino acids. Trimming cost V 0 bases and J 0 bases; bases outside gene matches: 1. Germline loops: CDR1 MNHEY, CDR2 SVGAGI.